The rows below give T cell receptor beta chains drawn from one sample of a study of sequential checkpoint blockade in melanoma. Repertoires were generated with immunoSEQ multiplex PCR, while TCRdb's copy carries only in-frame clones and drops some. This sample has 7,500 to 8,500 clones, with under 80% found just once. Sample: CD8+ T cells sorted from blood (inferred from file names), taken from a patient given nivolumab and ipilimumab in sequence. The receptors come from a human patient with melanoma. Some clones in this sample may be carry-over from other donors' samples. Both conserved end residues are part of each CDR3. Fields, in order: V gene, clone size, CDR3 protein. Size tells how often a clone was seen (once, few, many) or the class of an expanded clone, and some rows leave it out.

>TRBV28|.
CASSLPDEQYF
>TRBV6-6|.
CASRWTGNTEAFF
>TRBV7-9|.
CASSTRQGTEAFF
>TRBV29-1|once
CSALTTGSSYEQYF
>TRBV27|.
CASGRWGGEQYF
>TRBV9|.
CASSVAGTINTGELFF
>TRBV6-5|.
CASSLGGEGGTQYF
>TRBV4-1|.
CASSRRLLAVLFDTQYF
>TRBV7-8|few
CASSSASSRANEKLFF
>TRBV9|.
CASSVGATANEKLFF
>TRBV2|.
CASSDRGLYEQYF
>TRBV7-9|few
CASSLTPEREAFF
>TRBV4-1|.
CASSQDRGGTEAFF
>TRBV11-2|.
CASSLQVGGAHEQYF
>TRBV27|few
CASSLRSSSYEQYF
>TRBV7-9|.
CASSLRDYYGYTF
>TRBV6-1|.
CASSAKTVPNQPQHF
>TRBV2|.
CARRSEDRGNEQYF
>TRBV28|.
CASSLPDSYYGYTF
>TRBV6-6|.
CASSYSIRSPYEQYF
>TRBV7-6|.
CASSSSGRDSRNTIYF
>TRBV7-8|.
CASSYLTGGTEAFF
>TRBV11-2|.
CASSLAYRTSGSYEQYF
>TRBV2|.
CAFHRGPAADEQYF
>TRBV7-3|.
CASSLGTGGNYGYTF
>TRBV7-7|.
CASSLASRQHSYEQYF
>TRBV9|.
CASSPPGQGARQYF
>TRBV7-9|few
CASSPPGFNQPQHF
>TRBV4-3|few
CASRERTGYNSPLHF
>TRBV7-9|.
CASSMRTEGYEQYF
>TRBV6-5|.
CASSMSFSGANVLTF
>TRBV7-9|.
CASSSRTGRDQETQYF